This T cell receptor beta chain was sequenced for a study of neoadjuvant anti-PD-1 for oral cavity cancer. Data came from immunoSEQ multiplex PCR; TCRdb stores just in-frame clones and leaves some out. The sample has some 66,000 clones, approximately 82% seen once; the top ten hold roughly 3.4%. The CDR3 covers 15 residues. The germline V gene encodes CDR1 GTSNPN and CDR2 SVGIG (reference sequence). V lost 2 bases and J lost 2; bases outside the gene matches: 7. Sequenced here: PBMCs, sampled before nivolumab (anti-PD-1) treatment. The chain employs TRBV30 and TRBJ2-7, with 9 nucleotides matching TRBD2. The sequence derives from a person between 35 and 79 years old with oral cavity squamous cell carcinoma. CDR3 residues: CAWSWESSGAYEQYF. CDR3 nucleotide sequence: TGTGCCTGGAGTTGGGAGTCTAGCGGGGCCTACGAGCAGTACTTC.